One and the same sample provided the 27 T cell receptor beta chains below, sequenced in a study of T cells of healthy individuals. TCRdb ran MiXCR on the 5' RACE reads and lists one entry per CDR3 protein. The sample holds around 40,000 distinct CDR3 sequences, around 4.5% seen once. The receptors originated from a human donor in good health.

In regard to this clonotype: The junction differs from germline at one of its ends, possibly a read error. This chain links TRBV6-5 with TRBJ1-5; no firm D call. This CDR3 spans 15 amino acids. CDR1 is MNHEY and CDR2 is SVGAGI in the germline V gene. The CDR3 spells CVSSKSDPGIQPQHF. CDR3 nucleotides: TGTGTCAGCAGTAAGTCGGACCCGGGGATCCAGCCCCAGCATTTT.

This clonotype was counted ten times or more. The V gene is TRBV6-2 or TRBV6-3, the J gene TRBJ1-4; D is undetermined. The CDR3 sequence is 16 residues long. The V and J ends lost 2 bases and 0 bases respectively, with 10 bases between them. Germline lookup yields CDR1 MNHEY and CDR2 SVGEGT. This CDR3 is CASSYALGSTNEKLFF. CDR3 DNA: TGTGCCAGCAGTTACGCCTTAGGTTCAACTAATGAAAAACTGTTTTTT.

This clonotype has just one count. This may arise from a read error, as a much more abundant clone is one base away. V usage is TRBV6-5 and J usage is TRBJ2-3; TRBD2 matches at 10 bases. Germline CDR1 MNHEY, CDR2 SVGAGI. V shed 3 bases, J shed 5 bases, and the junction held 8 bases outside the gene matches. The CDR3 length is 16 residues. CDR3 amino acids: CASSYNKREGKDTQYF. The DNA for the CDR3 is TGTGCCAGCAGTTATAACAAGCGGGAGGGGAAAGATACGCAGTATTTT.

This clonotype was recorded at least ten times. The V gene is TRBV4-1, the J gene TRBJ1-1, with TRBD1 matching 8 bases. J lost 4 bases, V lost 4 bases, and 11 bases had no gene match. Germline CDR1 reads MGHRA; CDR2 reads YSYEKL. This CDR3 comprises 16 residues. The CDR3 sequence: CASSRHRGAEVTEAFF. The CDR3 DNA sequence: TGCGCCAGCAGCCGACACAGGGGGGCTGAGGTCACTGAAGCTTTCTTT.

In this sample, this clonotype turned up many times. The V and J genes are TRBV11-2 and TRBJ2-1; a weak D match, TRBD2 (6 bases). The V gene's germline CDR1 is SGHAT and CDR2 FQNNGV. The CDR3 covers 11 residues. With 5 bases removed from V and 9 bases from J, the gap between germline ends came to 8 bases. The CDR3 sequence is CASSPGLEQFF. The CDR3 DNA is TGTGCCAGCAGCCCGGGACTTGAGCAGTTCTTC.

The sample holds many counts of this clonotype. The rearrangement joins TRBV6-5 to TRBJ2-7; 7 nucleotides align to TRBD1. This CDR3 region has 16 residues. CDR1 is MNHEY, CDR2 SVGAGI, per germline. V trimming: 2 bases; J trimming: 5 bases; junction bases outside the gene matches: 12. CDR3 loop: CASSYTSTGTRHEQYF. The CDR3 region has the DNA TGTGCCAGCAGTTACACCTCGACAGGGACGCGCCACGAGCAGTACTTC.

In this sample, this clonotype turned up a few times. The J gene is TRBJ1-1, the V gene TRBV6-5, with D perhaps matching TRBD1 (5 bases). V dropped 3 bases and J dropped 6 bases, with 20 bases sitting between them. The CDR3 extends over 16 amino acids. Germline V gene sequence: CDR1 MNHEY, CDR2 SVGAGI. CDR3: CASSYRRGDVSPEAFF. DNA for the CDR3: TGTGCCAGCAGTTATCGCCGAGGGGATGTTAGCCCTGAAGCTTTCTTT.

This clonotype was picked up many times. J is TRBJ2-1 and V is TRBV6-4, with 7 bases matching TRBD1. CDR1 and CDR2 (germline): MRHNA, SNTAGT. The J segment lost 1 base and the V segment lost 6 bases, leaving 6 bases of the junction unmatched. This CDR3 is 15 amino acids long. The CDR3 nucleotides are TGTGCCAGCAGCGCCCGGACAGGATCCTACAATGAGCAGTTCTTC. As protein: CASSARTGSYNEQFF.

This clonotype occurred a few times. V gene TRBV20-1 combines with J gene TRBJ2-5, with 10 bases that match TRBD2. The CDR3 totals 11 residues. Looked up from germline, CDR1 is DFQATT and CDR2 is SNEGSKA (reference sequence). The V gene end was trimmed by 6 bases and the J gene end by 13 bases; junction bases not matched to a gene: 8. The CDR3 bases are TGCAGTGCACCTGGGACTAGCGAGTGGTACTTC. Protein sequence: CSAPGTSEWYF.

At least ten counts were recorded for this clonotype. The genes are TRBV7-9 and TRBJ2-7; unclear D gene. The CDR3 has 13 amino acids. Trimming removed 6 bases at V and 3 bases at J, with 12 bases between. Germline CDR1 is SEHNR and CDR2 is FQNEAQ (reference sequence). Written as DNA, the CDR3 is TGTGCCAGCAGGCCTCACCCCGACTACGAGCAGTACTTC. Residues: CASRPHPDYEQYF.

This clonotype was seen more than once but under ten times. The chain has TRBV28 and TRBJ2-7; D possibly matches TRBD1 or TRBD2 (5 bases each). V lost 7 bases and J lost 6, with 13 bases in between. CDR3 length equals 12 residues. Germline V gene lookup returns CDR1 MDHEN and CDR2 SYDVKM. This chain's CDR3 is CASIGTASEQYF. In DNA, the CDR3 is TGTGCCAGCATAGGGACGGCCTCCGAGCAGTACTTC.

This clonotype was counted a few times. The chain has TRBV16 and TRBJ1-1; tentatively, D is TRBD1 (6 bases). The CDR3 is 14 residues long. V was shortened by 5 bases and J by 6 bases, with 16 bases between the two germline ends. Looked up from germline, CDR1 is KGHSY and CDR2 is FQNENV. The CDR3 nucleotides read TGTGCCAGCAGCGATGTACAGGGAGGCGCTGAAGCTTTCTTT. Residues: CASSDVQGGAEAFF.

On this clonotype: Since a much larger clone is just one base distant, this may be a read error. V and J are TRBV6-2 or TRBV6-3 and TRBJ2-1, with D perhaps TRBD1 or TRBD2 (5 bases each). In germline, CDR1 is MNHEY, CDR2 SVGEGT. The germline V and J ends were trimmed by 5 bases and 9 bases, with 23 bases remaining between them. The CDR3 covers 16 residues. The CDR3 is CASSRGASRSVGEQFF. CDR3 bases: TGTGCCAGCAGTCGAGGGGCTAGCCGTAGTGTGGGTGAGCAGTTCTTC.

This clonotype was seen repeatedly, ten times or more. The chain is built from TRBV25-1 and TRBJ2-5; D uncertain. This CDR3 is built from 11 residues. Germline-derived CDR1 and CDR2 are MGHDK and SYGVNS. V was clipped by 0 bases and J by 5 bases, with 1 base between them. CDR3 sequence (DNA): TGTGCCAGCAGTGAATATGAGACCCAGTACTTC. Translated: CASSEYETQYF.

Ten or more counts support this clonotype. The CDR3 is CASILMDLAGGTQYF. As DNA, the CDR3 is TGTGCCAGCATTTTAATGGACCTCGCAGGTGGGACCCAGTACTTC. This chain uses TRBV6-1 with TRBJ2-5; no clear D. V shed 7 bases and J shed 7 bases, with 22 bases lying between them. From germline, CDR1 is MNHNS and CDR2 SASEGT. This CDR3 is 15 amino acids long.

In the case of this clonotype: A much bigger clone sits one base away, suggesting this may be a read error. The chain joins TRBV13 to TRBJ2-7; D is perhaps TRBD1 (6 bases). Trimming took off 4 bases at V and 0 bases at J, with 10 bases between the two ends. The CDR3 runs 14 residues. Germline CDR1 is PRHDT and CDR2 is FYEKMQ (reference sequence). CDR3 residues: CASSSRDNSYEQYF. The CDR3 region has the DNA TGTGCCAGCAGCTCCCGGGACAACTCCTACGAGCAGTACTTC.

The sample holds many counts of this clonotype. V usage is TRBV5-1 and J usage is TRBJ2-5; 9 bases match TRBD2. Germline assignment: CDR1 SGHRS and CDR2 YFSETQ. Trimming removed 5 bases from V and 5 bases from J; junction bases left unmatched: 7. The CDR3 spans 14 residues. CDR3 sequence reads: CASRMTSGGETQYF. The CDR3 coding sequence is TGCGCCAGCAGGATGACTAGCGGAGGGGAGACCCAGTACTTC.

This clonotype was found many times. The chain links TRBV20-1 to TRBJ2-3; D unclear. Looked up from germline, CDR1 is DFQATT and CDR2 is SNEGSKA (reference sequence). Trimming pared 2 bases from V and 0 bases from J, leaving 12 bases between. The CDR3 extends over 15 amino acids. The CDR3 nucleotides are TGCAGTGCTAGACTTGGGCAATCTAGCACAGATACGCAGTATTTT. It yields the protein CSARLGQSSTDTQYF.

This clonotype was detected ten times or more. This rearrangement joins TRBV5-1 to TRBJ2-1, with 8 bases aligning to TRBD1. This CDR3 has 15 amino acids. CDR1 SGHRS and CDR2 YFSETQ come from the germline V gene. The J segment lost 3 bases and the V segment lost 2 bases, leaving 4 bases of the junction unmatched. DNA for the CDR3: TGCGCCAGCAGCTTTTTCACAGGGGGCTACAATGAGCAGTTCTTC. Translated: CASSFFTGGYNEQFF.

This clonotype came up a few times. This chain joins TRBV7-2 and TRBJ2-7; 11 positions match TRBD2. Germline V gene lookup returns CDR1 SGHTA and CDR2 FQGNSA. V dropped 1 base and J dropped 7; count of bases not matched to a gene: 9. CDR3 length: 16 residues. The CDR3 DNA follows: TGTGCCAGCAGCTTAGGCGGTAGCGGGAGGGTTCGGGAGCAGTACTTC. Protein sequence: CASSLGGSGRVREQYF.

The table lists this clonotype with many counts. The chain has TRBV28 and TRBJ2-5, with a possible D match to TRBD1 (5 bases). The CDR3 length is 19 residues. V was cut by 2 bases and J by 5 bases, with 27 bases left in between. The germline V gene has CDR1 MDHEN and CDR2 SYDVKM. CDR3 loop: CASSLENGLGLPAGETQYF. For the CDR3, the DNA is TGTGCCAGCAGTTTAGAGAACGGCTTGGGCCTACCAGCAGGGGAGACCCAGTACTTC.

In this sample, this clonotype turned up many times. This chain joins TRBV3-1 and TRBJ1-1; 9 nucleotides align to TRBD1. The germline V gene encodes CDR1 LGHDT and CDR2 YNNKEL (reference sequence). The V gene end was trimmed by 2 bases and the J gene end by 10 bases; junction bases not matched to a gene: 2. CDR3 length equals 12 residues. Here the CDR3 reads CASSQTGQGAFF. CDR3 sequence (DNA): TGTGCCAGCAGCCAAACGGGACAGGGAGCTTTCTTT.

This chain joins TRBV20-1 and TRBJ2-5; 14 bases fit TRBD2. V dropped 4 bases and J dropped 7; count of bases not matched to a gene: 32. Germline CDR1 DFQATT, CDR2 SNEGSKA (reference sequence). The CDR3 is 23 amino acids. The CDR3: CSAKTGLKTGTSGSRPSIWTQYF. CDR3 DNA: TGCAGTGCTAAAACAGGGCTGAAGACCGGGACTAGCGGGAGTAGACCGTCTATTTGGACCCAGTACTTC.

This clonotype was counted ten times or more. This sequence joins TRBV7-2 and TRBJ2-5; possibly TRBD2 for D (6 bases). The V gene lost 1 base and the J gene lost 6 bases, with 18 bases spanning the gap. This CDR3 comprises 16 residues. Germline V gene sequence: CDR1 SGHTA, CDR2 FQGNSA. The CDR3 is CASSLVPGGPGQTQYF. Written as DNA, the CDR3 is TGTGCCAGCAGCTTAGTACCCGGGGGACCCGGGCAGACCCAGTACTTC.

In this sample, this clonotype turned up a few times. This sequence joins TRBV30 and TRBJ1-1; D remains unclear. Trimming left V 6 bases short and J 8 bases short, with 13 bases between. CDR3 length: 11 residues. CDR1 is GTSNPN and CDR2 is SVGIG in the germline V gene (reference sequence). CDR3 in amino acids: CACKVSGEAFF. The CDR3 DNA sequence: TGTGCCTGTAAGGTGTCAGGCGAAGCTTTCTTT.

This clonotype was found many times. The genes are TRBV20-1 and TRBJ2-1; TRBD2 is a possible D gene (5 bases). CDR3 length: 16 amino acids. V lost 5 bases, J lost 0 bases, and 17 bases lay in between. The germline gives CDR1 DFQATT, CDR2 SNEGSKA (reference sequence). CDR3 DNA: TGCAGTGCTCTCAACCCCGGGGTCAGCTCCTACAATGAGCAGTTCTTC. This translates into CSALNPGVSSYNEQFF.

This clonotype was detected many times. This rearrangement joins TRBV5-1 to TRBJ2-1; 9 positions match TRBD2. The CDR3 covers 16 residues. V was pared by 0 bases and J by 7 bases, with 8 bases of the junction left unmatched. Germline CDR1 SGHRS, CDR2 YFSETQ. The CDR3 nucleotides read TGCGCCAGCAGCTTGGTCCTAGCGGGGCCGGGTAATGAGCAGTTCTTC. It translates to CASSLVLAGPGNEQFF.